The 31 T cell receptor beta chains reported below all come from one sample, sequenced in a study of cytomegalovirus exposure and HLA in healthy donors. A multiplex PCR was run with 60 Vbeta primers and 13 Jbeta primers. Clones were sequenced by immunoSEQ multiplex PCR, and TCRdb holds only the in-frame ones, with some missing. This sample contains about 55,000 clones. Sequencing input: PBMCs. These TCRs come from a woman in her fifties or sixties in good health and CMV-seropositive.

To note about this clone: One junction end disagrees with the germline gene, perhaps due to a read error. This rearrangement joins TRBV11-2 to TRBJ1-1; no clear D gene. The CDR3 has 13 amino acids. Looked up from germline, CDR1 is SGHAT and CDR2 is FQNNGV. CDR3 residues: CASSIEEGTEAFF. The CDR3 coding sequence is TGTGCCAGCAGCATAGAGGAGGGAACTGAAGCTTTCTTT.

The chain links TRBV6-1 to TRBJ2-7, with TRBD1 matching 7 bases. The CDR3 is 14 residues long. The germline CDR1 and CDR2 sequences are MNHNS and SASEGT. V shed 4 bases, J shed 2 bases, and the junction held 5 bases outside the gene matches. CDR3 residues: CASSAFGQAYEQYF. The CDR3, as DNA: TGTGCCAGCAGTGCTTTTGGACAGGCCTACGAGCAGTACTTC.

The chain recombines TRBV27 with TRBJ2-7, with 7 bases identical to TRBD2. The CDR3 runs to 14 residues. Germline CDR1 reads MNHEY; CDR2 reads SMNVEV (reference sequence). V dropped 9 bases and J dropped 2; count of bases not matched to a gene: 10. This chain's CDR3 is CASSLGTKTYEQYF. The CDR3 DNA reads TGTGCCAGTTCTCTGGGGACTAAAACCTACGAGCAGTACTTC.

This chain uses TRBV9 with TRBJ2-7; 7 positions agree with TRBD1. Unmatched junction bases numbered 5, after V lost 0 bases and J lost 2 bases. The CDR3 has 15 amino acids. The germline V gene has CDR1 SGDLS and CDR2 YYNGEE. CDR3 sequence: CASSVGQGVAYEQYF. In DNA form, the CDR3 reads TGTGCCAGCAGCGTAGGGCAGGGGGTAGCCTACGAGCAGTACTTC.

The chain combines TRBV28 with TRBJ2-2, with 9 bases lining up with TRBD2. The germline gives CDR1 MDHEN, CDR2 SYDVKM. This CDR3 region has 15 residues. Losses at the gene ends were 5 bases for V and 0 bases for J; bases not matched to a gene: 1. The CDR3 DNA follows: TGTGCCAGCAGTGCTAGCGGGGCGAACACCGGGGAGCTGTTTTTT. Residues: CASSASGANTGELFF.

This chain uses TRBV19 with TRBJ2-5; 8 bases map to TRBD1. This CDR3 region has 15 residues. With 5 bases clipped from V and 7 bases from J, the junction kept 12 bases outside the gene matches. CDR1 is LNHDA, CDR2 SQIVND, per germline (reference sequence). In nucleotides, the CDR3 is TGTGCCAGTAGTCTTCCTGGACAGGGTATAGGGACCCAGTACTTC. It is translated as CASSLPGQGIGTQYF.

The chain links TRBV6-5 to TRBJ1-1; D gene ambiguous. Trimming cost V 5 bases and J 1 base, with 11 bases left between them. The V gene's germline CDR1 is MNHEY and CDR2 SVGAGI. The CDR3 spans 14 residues. The CDR3 protein is CASSRGPGNTEAFF. CDR3 bases: TGTGCCAGCAGTAGAGGCCCGGGGAACACTGAAGCTTTCTTT.

The chain employs TRBV6-6 and TRBJ2-7; 7 nucleotides agree with TRBD1. The V and J ends lost 6 bases and 2 bases, in that order; junction bases with no gene match: 7. The CDR3 is 14 residues long. CDR1 is MNHNY, CDR2 SVGAGI, per germline (reference sequence). In DNA form, the CDR3 reads TGTGCCAGCAGCGCTGAAGGGGGCCCCTACGAGCAGTACTTC. Translated: CASSAEGGPYEQYF.

The rearrangement joins TRBV9 to TRBJ1-6; 9 bases align to TRBD1. Germline V gene lookup returns CDR1 SGDLS and CDR2 YYNGEE. This CDR3 spans 14 amino acids. V was pared by 4 bases and J by 10 bases, with 6 bases of the junction left unmatched. CDR3 protein: CASSTRDRASPLHF. In DNA, the CDR3 is TGTGCCAGCAGCACCCGGGACAGGGCGTCACCCCTCCACTTT.

The rearrangement uses TRBV4-1 and TRBJ1-5; D remains unclear. V lost 0 bases to trimming and J lost 7 bases, with 16 bases between them. Germline loops: CDR1 MGHRA, CDR2 YSYEKL. CDR3 length: 16 amino acids. The CDR3 reads CASSQDPGPGGQPQHF. The CDR3 nucleotides are TGCGCCAGCAGCCAAGACCCCGGACCGGGAGGGCAGCCCCAGCATTTT.

The CDR3 coding sequence is TGTGCCAGCAGCCCGGACACCCTCAGGACCCAGTACTTC. Translated: CASSPDTLRTQYF. The chain joins TRBV5-4 to TRBJ2-5; possible D gene TRBD1, 5 bases. V was cut by 4 bases and J by 7 bases, with 14 bases left in between. The CDR3 runs 13 residues. Germline lookup yields CDR1 SGHNT and CDR2 YYREEE (reference sequence).

The CDR3 is CASSAKDRPIYPLHF. CDR3 DNA: TGTGCCAGCAGCGCCAAAGACAGGCCGATTTATCCCCTCCACTTT. The V gene is TRBV6-5, the J gene TRBJ1-6, with TRBD1 as a possible D gene (6 bases). V was pared by 6 bases and J by 13 bases, with 22 bases between. The CDR3 consists of 15 residues. The germline V gene has CDR1 MNHEY and CDR2 SVGAGI.

The chain recombines TRBV4-3 with TRBJ2-7; TRBD1 matches 7 bases. The CDR3 length is 18 residues. Germline CDR1 and CDR2: LGHNA and YSLEER. Trimming took 0 bases from V and 2 from J; bases not matched to a gene: 13. The CDR3, as DNA: TGCGCCAGCAGCCAAGAGGGGTTTACGACAGGGTGGACCTACGAGCAGTACTTC. Encoded protein: CASSQEGFTTGWTYEQYF.

The chain couples TRBV28 to TRBJ1-6, with a possible D match to TRBD1 (5 bases). This CDR3 contains 13 residues. With 6 bases removed from V and 10 bases from J, the gap between germline ends came to 13 bases. Germline CDR1 reads MDHEN; CDR2 reads SYDVKM. The CDR3 nucleotides are TGTGCCAGCAGGGGGGGGTTGGGCTCACCCCTCCACTTT. Amino acid sequence: CASRGGLGSPLHF.

The chain recombines TRBV7-9 with TRBJ1-4; TRBD1 matches at 8 bases. The germline V gene encodes CDR1 SEHNR and CDR2 FQNEAQ (reference sequence). This CDR3 has 14 residues. V trimming: 5 bases; J trimming: 7 bases; junction bases outside the gene matches: 6. The CDR3 spells CASSRDRGGEKLFF. In DNA, the CDR3 is TGTGCCAGCAGCCGTGACAGGGGAGGTGAAAAACTGTTTTTT.

The chain couples TRBV10-3 to TRBJ1-1; tentatively, D is TRBD1 (5 bases). Germline CDR1 is ENHRY and CDR2 is SYGVKD. The CDR3 has 12 amino acids. V gave up 0 bases and J gave up 13 bases, with 12 bases separating them. CDR3 DNA sequence: TGTGCCATCAGTGAGTCGGAACAGGCAGGTTTCTTT. It translates to CAISESEQAGFF.

This chain uses TRBV28 with TRBJ2-7, with D uncertain. In germline, CDR1 is MDHEN, CDR2 SYDVKM. The CDR3 runs to 13 residues. Trimming removed 5 bases at V and 4 bases at J, with 12 bases between. The chain's CDR3 is CASSVGSRYEQYF. CDR3 in DNA: TGTGCCAGCAGTGTCGGTTCCCGTTACGAGCAGTACTTC.

The gene calls are TRBV7-2 and TRBJ1-2; the match to TRBD1 covers 7 bases. Trimming removed 5 bases from V and 6 bases from J; junction bases left unmatched: 18. From germline, CDR1 is SGHTA and CDR2 FQGNSA. This CDR3 is built from 17 residues. CDR3 region: CASSPGTAFSMSDGYTF. The CDR3 DNA is TGTGCCAGCAGCCCTGGGACAGCCTTCTCTATGAGCGATGGCTACACCTTC.

The rearrangement links TRBV25-1 to TRBJ1-2; D remains ambiguous. The CDR3 has 13 amino acids. With 3 bases removed from V and 3 bases from J, the gap between germline ends came to 8 bases. Looked up from germline, CDR1 is MGHDK and CDR2 is SYGVNS. CDR3 in DNA: TGTGCCAGCAGTGAGGCCGGAGACTATGGCTACACCTTC. Its protein is CASSEAGDYGYTF.

A remark on this clone: One end of the junction is discordant with germline, which a read error may explain. Within the sample, other DNA sequences also encode this same CDR3. V and J are TRBV6-5 and TRBJ1-6; 7 bases align to TRBD1. Germline V gene lookup returns CDR1 MNHEY and CDR2 SVGAGI. The CDR3 is 15 residues long. CDR3 in amino acids: CASRAPGQSNSPLHF. CDR3 sequence (DNA): TGTGCCAGCAGAGCCCCGGGACAGTCGAATTCACCCCTACACTTT.

This chain uses TRBV18 with TRBJ1-2; 8 bases line up with TRBD1. V was clipped by 5 bases and J by 4 bases; unmatched bases: 6. CDR3 length equals 14 residues. The germline gives CDR1 KGHSH, CDR2 LQKENI. For the CDR3, the DNA is TGTGCCAGCTCAGTGGACAGGGCAGCCTATGGCTACACCTTC. It specifies CASSVDRAAYGYTF.

In the case of this clone: One end of the junction varies from germline; a read error may be responsible. The chain employs TRBV7-7 and TRBJ2-1, with TRBD1 as a possible D gene (6 bases). CDR1 and CDR2 (germline): SSHAT, FNYEAQ (reference sequence). The CDR3 extends over 14 amino acids. CDR3 bases: TGTGCTAGCAGCTTAGGGGCTACAGGGAATGAGCAGTTCTTC. Its protein is CASSLGATGNEQFF. Together with reference TRBV7-7 and TRBJ2-1, the CDR3 gives the full variable domain: GAGVSQSPRYKVTKRGQDVTLRCDPISSHATLYWYQQALGQGPEFLTYFNYEAQPDKSGLPSDRFSAERPEGSISTLTIQRTEQRDSAMYRCASSLGATGNEQFFGPGTRLTVL.

The chain links TRBV10-3 to TRBJ1-1, with 9 bases aligning to TRBD1. Unmatched junction bases numbered 12, after V lost 5 bases and J lost 11 bases. This CDR3 is built from 14 residues. Germline V lookup: CDR1 ENHRY, CDR2 SYGVKD. The CDR3 loop reads CAISWDRDNARAFF. The CDR3 nucleotides read TGTGCCATCAGTTGGGACAGGGACAACGCCCGGGCTTTCTTT.

V is TRBV6-5 and J is TRBJ1-1, with unresolved D. CDR1 and CDR2 from the germline V gene are MNHEY and SVGAGI. This CDR3 spans 15 amino acids. Between the trimmed V and J ends, which lost 6 bases and 0 bases, there was a span of 14 bases. The CDR3 loop is CASSVSGGVNTEAFF. The CDR3 DNA follows: TGTGCCAGCAGCGTTAGCGGCGGGGTGAACACTGAAGCTTTCTTT.

The genes are TRBV9 and TRBJ1-1, with D possibly matching TRBD1 (6 bases). V was cut by 3 bases and J by 8 bases, with 20 bases left in between. Germline V gene lookup returns CDR1 SGDLS and CDR2 YYNGEE. The CDR3 is 15 residues long. Written as DNA, the CDR3 is TGTGCCAGCAGCGCCGGGAGGTCGGGGGCAACCGAAGCTTTCTTT. It translates to CASSAGRSGATEAFF.

As for this clone: An end of the junction does not agree with germline; a read error may underlie this. Other DNA sequences from this sample encode an identical CDR3 as well. The V and J genes are TRBV28 and TRBJ1-4; D is unresolved. The length of the CDR3 is 14 residues. Germline lookup yields CDR1 MDHEN and CDR2 SYDVKM. CDR3: CASSSPDGNEKLFF. DNA for the CDR3: TGTGCCAGCAGTTCTCCGGACGGGAACGAAAAGCTGTTTTTT.

The genes are TRBV6-6 and TRBJ1-6; 7 positions agree with TRBD1. V shed 4 bases, J shed 7 bases, and the junction held 7 bases outside the gene matches. Germline CDR1 reads MNHNY; CDR2 reads SVGAGI (reference sequence). The CDR3 extends over 15 amino acids. CDR3: CASSWNGQENSPLHF. The CDR3 DNA is TGTGCCAGCAGTTGGAACGGACAGGAGAATTCACCCCTCCACTTT.

This chain uses TRBV25-1 with TRBJ1-1; D is unresolved. Germline loops: CDR1 MGHDK, CDR2 SYGVNS. V lost 3 bases and J 1 base, leaving 12 bases between the germline ends. CDR3 length: 15 amino acids. The DNA for the CDR3 is TGTGCCAGCAGTGATTACCAAACGGGGAACACTGAAGCTTTCTTT. It codes for CASSDYQTGNTEAFF.

The chain joins TRBV18 to TRBJ1-6; TRBD1 might be the D (5 bases). Trimming removed 3 bases at V and 15 bases at J, with 9 bases between. Germline-derived CDR1 and CDR2 are KGHSH and LQKENI. The CDR3 length is 11 residues. In DNA, the CDR3 is TGTGCCAGCTCACCGGGGCCCGTCCTCCACTTT. This codes for CASSPGPVLHF.

The J gene is TRBJ2-7, the V gene TRBV2; D ambiguous. Deletions cut 5 bases from V and 1 base from J, with 18 bases between. CDR3 size: 16 residues. Germline CDR1 reads SNHLY; CDR2 reads FYNNEI. The CDR3 coding sequence is TGTGCCAGCAGTCCGATGGCCGGGTCTCAATCCTACGAGCAGTACTTC. Encoded protein: CASSPMAGSQSYEQYF.

The rearrangement joins TRBV29-1 to TRBJ2-2; possibly TRBD1 for D (6 bases). Germline CDR1 reads SQVTM; CDR2 reads ANQGSEA. The CDR3 contains 12 residues. Trimming stripped 7 bases from V and 9 bases from J, with 15 bases between. Here the CDR3 DNA reads TGCAGCGCTCCGATTGGGGGCCGGGAGCTGTTTTTT. The encoded protein is CSAPIGGRELFF.